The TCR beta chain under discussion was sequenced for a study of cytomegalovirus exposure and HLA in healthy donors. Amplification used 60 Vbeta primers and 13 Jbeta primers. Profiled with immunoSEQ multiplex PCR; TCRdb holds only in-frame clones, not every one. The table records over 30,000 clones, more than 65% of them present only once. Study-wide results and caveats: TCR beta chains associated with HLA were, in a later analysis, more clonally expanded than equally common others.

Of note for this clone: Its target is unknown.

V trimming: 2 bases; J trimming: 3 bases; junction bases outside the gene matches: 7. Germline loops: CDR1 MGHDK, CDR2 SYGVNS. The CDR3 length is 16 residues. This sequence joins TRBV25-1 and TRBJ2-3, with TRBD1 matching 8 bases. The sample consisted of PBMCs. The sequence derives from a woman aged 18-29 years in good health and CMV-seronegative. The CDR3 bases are TGTGCCAGCAGTGAAACAGGGGGTATAGGTACAGATACGCAGTATTTT. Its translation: CASSETGGIGTDTQYF. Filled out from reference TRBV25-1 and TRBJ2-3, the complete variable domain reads EADIYQTPRYLVIGTGKKITLECSQTMGHDKMYWYQQDPGMELHLIHYSYGVNSTEKGDLSSESTVSRIRTEHFPLTLESARPSHTSQYLCASSETGGIGTDTQYFGPGTRLTVL.